Included here is one T cell receptor beta chain sequence, with context. The sample is drawn from a study of blood T cell repertoires in COVID-19. Source study methods: Amplification of reference gene primers was used by the study to estimate nucleated cell counts. Clones were sequenced by immunoSEQ multiplex PCR, and TCRdb holds only the in-frame ones, with some missing. The D gene and trimming were derived from the DNA, and the V and J assignments and clone size from that table. The table lists under 300,000 clones, 86% of them singletons, with 15% to 17% in the top ten. The study drew participants aged about 18 to 95 years from 20 to 30 US areas. Donors in Cohort 3 counted as recovered after two negative PCRs, clearance, or symptom resolution. CDR1 and CDR2 (germline): MDHEN, SYDVKM. With 11 bases clipped from V and 2 bases from J, the junction kept 5 bases outside the gene matches. The CDR3 has 12 amino acids.

The chain employs TRBV28 and TRBJ2-5, with 7 bases that match TRBD1. The material sequenced was PBMCs or T cells enriched from blood (not recorded which). This sequence was found in a man between 18 and 35 years old who had recovered from COVID-19. The CDR3 DNA reads as TGTGCCGTTTGGGGACAGCAAGAGACCCAGTACTTC. It yields the protein CAVWGQQETQYF. Full variable domain (remainder filled in from reference TRBV28 and TRBJ2-5): DVKVTQSSRYLVKRTGEKVFLECVQDMDHENMFWYRQDPGLGLRLIYFSYDVKMKEKGDIPEGYSVSREKKERFSLILESASTNQTSMYLCAVWGQQETQYFGPGTRLLVL.